A single sample is the source of the 14 T cell receptor beta chains below, sequenced in a study of blood T cells in healthy people across ages. Using a J-beta primer mix together with a sample-barcoded 5' primer, a second PCR was run for about 6 to 12 cycles. TCRdb analysed the 5' RACE reads with MiXCR anew, one entry per CDR3 protein. The table lists fewer than 650,000 distinct CDR3 sequences, approximately 26% of them singletons. The same data also contributed to another study, on T cells of mothers and their children.

Sequenced material: blood. These receptors all stem from a boy aged 2 to 10 in good health.

This clonotype turned up a few times. This chain connects TRBV5-1 to TRBJ2-1; 15 nucleotides align to TRBD2. J was trimmed by 10 bases and V by 2 bases; bases with no gene match: 7. There are 16 residues in the CDR3. Germline loops: CDR1 SGHRS, CDR2 YFSETQ. The CDR3 sequence is CASSFGWTSGGAEQFF. DNA of the CDR3: TGCGCCAGCAGCTTTGGGTGGACTAGCGGGGGGGCGGAGCAGTTCTTC.

The table lists this clonotype with a few counts. V gene TRBV21-1 combines with J gene TRBJ2-5; the table assigns TRBD2, which was not confirmed against the DNA. The closer fit of TRBJ2-1 to the DNA end suggests the J call may be wrong. TRBV21-1 is tagged as a pseudogene. The CDR3 is made up of 15 amino acids. CDR3 sequence (DNA): TGTGCCAGCAGCAAAGAACCGGGAGGGCCGCATGAGCAGTTCTTC. Translated: CASSKEPGGPHEQFF.

This clonotype was detected a few times. J is TRBJ2-6 and V is TRBV15; D uncertain. Trimming removed 0 bases at V and 1 base at J, with 10 bases between. Germline V gene lookup returns CDR1 LNHNV and CDR2 YYDKDF (reference sequence). This CDR3 is built from 17 residues. CDR3 in amino acids: CATSRDRKVSGANVLTF. CDR3 sequence (DNA): TGTGCCACCAGCAGAGATCGGAAGGTTTCTGGGGCCAACGTCCTGACTTTC.

The chain is built from TRBV18 and TRBJ2-5, with TRBD2 as a possible D gene (6 bases). The tail of the sequence fits TRBJ2-1 better, so the J call may be wrong. Germline V gives CDR1 KGHSH, CDR2 LQKENI. This CDR3 is 15 amino acids long. The CDR3 protein is CASSPLPSANNEQFF. In nucleotides, the CDR3 is TGTGCCAGCTCACCACTCCCTAGCGCGAACAATGAGCAGTTCTTC.

The sample holds many counts of this clonotype. The CDR3 is CSASSTSGVEQFF. CDR3 DNA sequence: TGCAGTGCTAGTTCCACTAGCGGGGTAGAGCAGTTCTTC. The chain combines TRBV20-1 with TRBJ2-1, with TRBD2 matching 10 bases. The V and J ends lost 3 bases and 10 bases, in that order; junction bases with no gene match: 6. Per the germline V gene, CDR1 is DFQATT and CDR2 is SNEGSKA (reference sequence). The CDR3 sequence is 13 residues long.

About this clonotype itself: Sequence at one end of the junction differs from germline and may be a read error. The chain has TRBV3-1 and TRBJ1-2; 7 bases are shared with TRBD1. Germline loops: CDR1 LGHDT, CDR2 YNNKEL (reference sequence). This CDR3 is 14 amino acids long. The CDR3 region has the DNA TGTGCCAACAGCCCTAGGGGGCGCCGGTATGGCTACACCTTC. This gives the protein CANSPRGRRYGYTF.

The chain is built from TRBV6-5 and TRBJ2-5, with 10 bases matching TRBD2. Near its end, the DNA agrees better with TRBJ2-1, so the J call may be wrong. CDR1 and CDR2 from the germline V gene are MNHEY and SVGAGI. This CDR3 has 11 residues. The CDR3 coding sequence is TGTGCCAGCACTAGCGGGAGCCAGCAGTTCTTC. It is translated as CASTSGSQQFF.

J is TRBJ2-5 and V is TRBV3-1; 8 nucleotides match TRBD1. With the DNA end fitting TRBJ2-7 better, the J assignment may be wrong. The CDR3 has 15 amino acids. From germline, CDR1 is LGHDT and CDR2 YNNKEL (reference sequence). The CDR3 DNA follows: TGTGCCAGCAGCCCCACTAACAGGGGGTCCTACGAGCAGTACTTC. Protein sequence: CASSPTNRGSYEQYF.

J is TRBJ2-1 and V is TRBV7-3; 11 positions match TRBD1. J was trimmed by 9 bases and V by 5 bases; bases with no gene match: 6. Germline-derived CDR1 and CDR2 are SGHTA and FQGTGA. This CDR3 spans 14 amino acids. CDR3 loop: CASSLGQGGGEQFF. DNA of the CDR3: TGTGCCAGCAGCCTGGGACAGGGGGGCGGTGAGCAGTTCTTC.

The chain links TRBV29-1 to TRBJ2-5, with a tentative D call TRBD1 (5 bases). Germline CDR1 reads SQVTM; CDR2 reads ANQGSEA. Trimming stripped 3 bases from V and 3 bases from J, with 11 bases between. CDR3 length equals 13 residues. CDR3 loop: CSVDAGAEETQYF. DNA for the CDR3: TGCAGCGTTGACGCTGGGGCAGAAGAGACCCAGTACTTC.

The rearrangement uses TRBV12-3 or TRBV12-4 and TRBJ1-2; D is ambiguous. V was pared by 6 bases and J by 6 bases, with 20 bases between. CDR3 length: 15 amino acids. This chain's CDR3 is CASSPTYYWGDGYTF. The CDR3 bases are TGTGCCAGCAGCCCCACGTATTACTGGGGAGATGGCTACACCTTC.

This clonotype was counted once. The chain has TRBV20-1 and TRBJ2-7, with TRBD1 identical over 10 bases. The J call is in doubt because the DNA end fits TRBJ2-5 better. Germline V gene data show CDR1 as DFQATT and CDR2 as SNEGSKA (reference sequence). The CDR3 runs 12 residues. The CDR3: CSADRGRETQYF. CDR3 nucleotide sequence: TGCAGTGCGGACAGGGGGAGAGAGACCCAGTACTTC.

This clonotype was counted between two and nine times. One end of the junction does not line up with germline, which may come from a read error. This chain joins TRBV29-1 and TRBJ1-2, with D possibly being TRBD1 (6 bases). Germline V gives CDR1 SQVTM, CDR2 ANQGSEA. The CDR3 length is 12 residues. Written as DNA, the CDR3 is TGCAGCGACTTCGACAGGAGCTATGGTTACACCTTC. Protein: CSDFDRSYGYTF. The full variable domain, completed using reference TRBV29-1 and TRBJ1-2, is SAVISQKPSRDICQRGTSLTIQCQVDSQVTMMFWYRQQPGQSLTLIATANQGSEATYESGFVIDKFPISRPNLTFSTLTVSNMSPEDSSIYLCSDFDRSYGYTFGSGTRLTVV.

The gene calls are TRBV6-2 or TRBV6-3 and TRBJ2-7, with D tentatively TRBD1 (6 bases). The length of the CDR3 is 13 residues. The germline V gene encodes CDR1 MNHEY and CDR2 SVGEGT. The ends were cut back, 6 bases at V and 1 base at J, with 10 bases in the middle. The CDR3 nucleotides are TGTGCCAGCAGACGACAGGAGTCCTACGAGCAGTACTTC. Translation: CASRRQESYEQYF.